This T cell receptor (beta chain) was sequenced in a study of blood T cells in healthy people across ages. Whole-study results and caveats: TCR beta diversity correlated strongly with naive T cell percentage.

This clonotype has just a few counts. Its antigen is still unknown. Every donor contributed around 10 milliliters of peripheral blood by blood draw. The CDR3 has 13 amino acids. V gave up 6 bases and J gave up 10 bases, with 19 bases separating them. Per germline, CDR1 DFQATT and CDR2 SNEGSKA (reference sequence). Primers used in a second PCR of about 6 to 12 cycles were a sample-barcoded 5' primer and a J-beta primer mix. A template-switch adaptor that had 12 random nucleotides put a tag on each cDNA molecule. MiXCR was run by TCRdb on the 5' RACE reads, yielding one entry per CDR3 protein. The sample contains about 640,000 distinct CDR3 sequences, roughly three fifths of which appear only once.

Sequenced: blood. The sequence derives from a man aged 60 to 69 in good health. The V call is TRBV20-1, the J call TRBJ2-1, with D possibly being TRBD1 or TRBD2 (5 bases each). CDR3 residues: CSATGGTSGEQFF. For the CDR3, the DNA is TGCAGTGCCACTGGTGGGACGTCGGGGGAGCAGTTCTTC.